This T cell receptor (beta chain) was recorded in a study of breast tumors, draining lymph nodes, adjacent tissues. Study-wide results and caveats: Data only fit, rather than demonstrated, lymph node origin of most tumor T cells. Compared with lymph nodes, tumors were less diverse; compared with nontumor tissue, more. The data were judged consistent with most tumor T cells coming from lymph node and expanding in tumor.

This clonotype was seen many times. Its antigen is unidentified. The germline gene is not matched at one end of the junction; a read error may be the cause. TCRdb recomputed calls from the multiplex PCR reads with MiXCR, one row per CDR3 protein. Among 160,000 or so distinct CDR3 sequences, 30% to 35% were seen once, and the ten largest hold 3% to 4.5%. The germline gives CDR1 SGHRS, CDR2 YFSETQ. The CDR3 has 15 amino acids. Axillary draining lymph nodes of breast cancer patients supplied the node samples. This TCR was sampled from a female donor with breast cancer. Some clones in this sample may be carry-over from other donors' samples. Sequenced sample: axillary lymph node tissue. This chain connects TRBV5-1 to TRBJ2-1; TRBD2 agrees at 10 bases. CDR3 loop: CASSPLAGEGNEQFF. The CDR3, as DNA: TGTGCCAGCAGCCCTCTAGCGGGAGAGGGCAATGAGCAGTTCTTC.